A selection of T cell receptor beta chains follows, all from one sample in a study of T cells in localized non-small cell lung cancer. Method: immunoSEQ multiplex PCR; TCRdb's copy keeps in-frame clones and lacks some. The sample yields some 29,000 clones, about 91% seen once. Here the sequenced sample was peripheral blood, taken before any cancer treatment. Source of these receptors: a male donor aged 60 or over with stage I lung adenocarcinoma. CDR3s include the opening cysteine and the closing phenylalanine or tryptophan. Fields, in order: D gene, V gene, clone size, J gene, CDR3 protein, CDR3 DNA. A D gene is named only where the DNA matches it firmly. Part of the rows lack a size; the others show once, few, many or a class for expanded clones.

d_gene: -; v_gene: TRBV7-9; abundance: few; j_gene: TRBJ2-5; CDR3aa: CASSSPDISYMETQYF; CDR3nt: TGTGCCAGCAGCTCGCCTGACATATCCTATATGGAGACCCAGTACTTC
d_gene: -; v_gene: TRBV27; abundance: -; j_gene: TRBJ2-3; CDR3aa: CASSFTPQDTQYF; CDR3nt: TGTGCCAGCAGTTTTACTCCCCAGGATACGCAGTATTTT
d_gene: TRBD2; v_gene: TRBV30; abundance: -; j_gene: TRBJ2-3; CDR3aa: CAWSPLAGAGDTQYF; CDR3nt: TGTGCCTGGAGTCCCCTAGCGGGGGCCGGGGATACGCAGTATTTT
d_gene: -; v_gene: TRBV11-2; abundance: -; j_gene: TRBJ1-2; CDR3aa: CASSFERNGYTF; CDR3nt: TGTGCCAGCAGCTTTGAGAGAAATGGCTACACCTTC
d_gene: -; v_gene: TRBV4-3; abundance: -; j_gene: TRBJ2-7; CDR3aa: CASSQERGSYEQYF; CDR3nt: TGCGCCAGCAGCCAAGAACGAGGATCCTACGAGCAGTACTTC
d_gene: TRBD1; v_gene: TRBV18; abundance: -; j_gene: TRBJ2-7; CDR3aa: CASSPRTGSPYEQYF; CDR3nt: TGTGCCAGCTCACCTCGGACAGGTTCACCCTACGAGCAGTACTTC
d_gene: -; v_gene: TRBV4-3; abundance: -; j_gene: TRBJ2-2; CDR3aa: CASSQGGGANTGELFF; CDR3nt: TGCGCCAGCAGCCAAGGAGGCGGGGCGAACACCGGGGAGCTGTTTTTT
d_gene: -; v_gene: TRBV7-6; abundance: -; j_gene: TRBJ2-5; CDR3aa: CASSLAGQRETQYF; CDR3nt: TGTGCCAGCAGCTTAGCGGGGCAGCGAGAGACCCAGTACTTC
d_gene: -; v_gene: TRBV21-1; abundance: -; j_gene: TRBJ1-2; CDR3aa: CASSYTPLTINGYTF; CDR3nt: TGTGCCAGCAGTTATACGCCACTTACTATAAATGGCTACACCTTC
d_gene: -; v_gene: TRBV5-1; abundance: few; j_gene: TRBJ1-1; CDR3aa: CASSLERAAGTEAFF; CDR3nt: TGCGCCAGCAGCTTGGAGCGGGCGGCGGGCACTGAAGCTTTCTTT
d_gene: -; v_gene: TRBV6-6; abundance: once; j_gene: TRBJ1-1; CDR3aa: CASSFDGVRGEAFF; CDR3nt: TGTGCCAGCAGCTTTGATGGGGTGAGGGGAGAAGCTTTCTTT
d_gene: -; v_gene: TRBV2; abundance: -; j_gene: TRBJ2-3; CDR3aa: CASATTIEDTQYF; CDR3nt: TGTGCCAGCGCGACTACGATCGAAGATACGCAGTATTTT
d_gene: -; v_gene: TRBV11-3; abundance: once; j_gene: TRBJ1-2; CDR3aa: CARLQENGYTF; CDR3nt: TGTGCCAGATTGCAGGAAAATGGCTACACCTTC
d_gene: -; v_gene: TRBV25-1; abundance: medium-sized; j_gene: TRBJ2-1; CDR3aa: CASSVASGHNEQFF; CDR3nt: TGTGCCAGCAGTGTAGCTAGTGGGCACAATGAGCAGTTCTTC
d_gene: -; v_gene: TRBV5-1; abundance: -; j_gene: TRBJ2-2; CDR3aa: CASSLAQSWGGELFF; CDR3nt: TGCGCCAGCAGCTTGGCGCAGAGCTGGGGCGGGGAGCTGTTTTTT
d_gene: -; v_gene: TRBV5-1; abundance: few; j_gene: TRBJ2-2; CDR3aa: CASSFLRLGATANTGELFF; CDR3nt: TGCGCCAGCAGCTTTCTCCGCCTCGGGGCTACCGCGAACACCGGGGAGCTGTTTTTT
d_gene: -; v_gene: TRBV7-3; abundance: -; j_gene: TRBJ1-1; CDR3aa: CASSLYRGRAFF; CDR3nt: TGTGCCAGCAGCTTATACCGGGGGAGAGCTTTCTTT
d_gene: -; v_gene: TRBV19; abundance: -; j_gene: TRBJ2-3; CDR3aa: CASTGASDTQYF; CDR3nt: TGTGCCAGTACAGGTGCATCAGATACGCAGTATTTT
d_gene: TRBD1; v_gene: TRBV9; abundance: -; j_gene: TRBJ1-2; CDR3aa: CASSATGLGGYTF; CDR3nt: TGTGCCAGCAGCGCGACAGGGCTGGGTGGCTACACCTTC
d_gene: TRBD1; v_gene: TRBV30; abundance: -; j_gene: TRBJ1-2; CDR3aa: CAWTFGQAGDCYTF; CDR3nt: TGTGCCTGGACTTTTGGACAGGCGGGAGATTGCTACACCTTC
d_gene: TRBD2; v_gene: TRBV7-6; abundance: -; j_gene: TRBJ2-3; CDR3aa: CASQVLAGGPSTDTQYF; CDR3nt: TGTGCCTCCCAAGTCCTAGCGGGGGGGCCTAGCACAGATACGCAGTATTTT
d_gene: -; v_gene: TRBV28; abundance: -; j_gene: TRBJ1-2; CDR3aa: CASSLRQNRGYTF; CDR3nt: TGTGCCAGCAGTTTGCGACAAAATCGTGGCTACACCTTC
d_gene: -; v_gene: TRBV30; abundance: -; j_gene: TRBJ1-6; CDR3aa: CAWGQASNSPLHF; CDR3nt: TGTGCCTGGGGACAAGCCTCTAATTCACCCCTCCACTTT
d_gene: -; v_gene: TRBV5-6; abundance: -; j_gene: TRBJ2-3; CDR3aa: CASSFQQGTDTQYF; CDR3nt: TGTGCCAGCAGCTTTCAGCAGGGGACAGATACGCAGTATTTT
d_gene: TRBD2; v_gene: TRBV27; abundance: -; j_gene: TRBJ2-7; CDR3aa: CASSPLGGDEQYF; CDR3nt: TGTGCCAGCAGCCCCTTGGGGGGGGACGAGCAGTACTTC
d_gene: -; v_gene: TRBV6-6; abundance: -; j_gene: TRBJ2-6; CDR3aa: CASSSPDRSGANVLTF; CDR3nt: TGTGCCAGCAGCTCCCCCGATAGATCTGGGGCCAACGTACTGACTTTC
d_gene: -; v_gene: TRBV19; abundance: -; j_gene: TRBJ1-2; CDR3aa: CASSMGSPNYGYTF; CDR3nt: TGTGCCAGTAGTATGGGCAGCCCTAACTATGGCTACACCTTC
d_gene: TRBD1; v_gene: TRBV28; abundance: -; j_gene: TRBJ2-2; CDR3aa: CASSSPGQKIGELFF; CDR3nt: TGTGCCAGCAGTAGCCCGGGACAGAAAATCGGGGAGCTGTTTTTT
d_gene: TRBD1; v_gene: TRBV23-1; abundance: -; j_gene: TRBJ1-5; CDR3aa: CASSRDRDQPQHF; CDR3nt: TGCGCCAGCAGTAGGGACAGGGACCAGCCCCAGCATTTT
d_gene: -; v_gene: TRBV7-9; abundance: once; j_gene: TRBJ2-7; CDR3aa: CASSASYEQYF; CDR3nt: TGTGCCAGCAGCGCCTCTTACGAGCAGTACTTC
d_gene: TRBD1; v_gene: TRBV19; abundance: -; j_gene: TRBJ1-1; CDR3aa: CASIGTANTEAFF; CDR3nt: TGTGCCAGTATAGGGACAGCGAACACTGAAGCTTTCTTT
d_gene: -; v_gene: TRBV19; abundance: -; j_gene: TRBJ1-5; CDR3aa: CASSIGSQPQHF; CDR3nt: TGTGCCAGTAGTATCGGAAGTCAGCCCCAGCATTTT
d_gene: -; v_gene: TRBV6-5; abundance: once; j_gene: TRBJ2-1; CDR3aa: CASSFEQGNEQFF; CDR3nt: TGTGCCAGCAGTTTTGAACAGGGCAATGAGCAGTTCTTC
d_gene: -; v_gene: TRBV10-2; abundance: -; j_gene: TRBJ2-6; CDR3aa: CASSVHPLTGPSGANVLTF; CDR3nt: TGCGCCAGCTCGGTACATCCACTGACAGGTCCCTCTGGGGCCAACGTCCTGACTTTC
d_gene: -; v_gene: TRBV5-1; abundance: -; j_gene: TRBJ2-5; CDR3aa: CASSLDGRSEETQYF; CDR3nt: TGCGCCAGCAGCTTGGACGGGCGAAGTGAGGAGACCCAGTACTTC
d_gene: TRBD1; v_gene: TRBV18; abundance: -; j_gene: TRBJ2-1; CDR3aa: CASSSRGQTSYNEQFF; CDR3nt: TGTGCCAGCTCATCCAGGGGACAGACTTCCTACAATGAGCAGTTCTTC
d_gene: TRBD1; v_gene: TRBV29-1; abundance: -; j_gene: TRBJ1-1; CDR3aa: CSSEFISGTGFEAFF; CDR3nt: TGCAGCTCCGAGTTTATATCGGGGACAGGGTTTGAAGCTTTCTTT
d_gene: TRBD1; v_gene: TRBV7-2; abundance: -; j_gene: TRBJ1-2; CDR3aa: CASNRGQGSNYGYTF; CDR3nt: TGTGCCAGCAACCGCGGACAGGGGAGCAACTATGGCTACACCTTC